This TCR beta chain was recovered during a study of cytomegalovirus exposure and HLA in healthy donors (dated 2017 in TCRdb). Study-level background: An earlier analysis of fewer than 750 of the donors reported under 300 Gb of sequence data and around 100 million unique TCR beta sequences obtained from about 180 million T cells. Both class I and class II loci were covered by HLA typing, at four-digit resolution. Donor age, sex, ethnicity and CMV serostatus were compiled alongside the repertoire data. An early release that covered around 590 HLA-typed donors contained around 300 gigabases of sequencing data and tens of millions of unique TCR sequences. In an earlier analysis of 500 to 650 of the donors, high-throughput TCR beta sequencing was used to judge whether each TCR beta V gene segment behaved as functional or pseudogenic. In the later analysis, no new phenotypic data were used to find candidate immune exposures; instead, reliance was placed on TCR beta sequences and their occurrence across donors. Across some 400 genotyped donors of the cohort, an average of roughly 250,000 unique TCR beta nucleotide sequences per donor were sequenced, and about a sixth of those sequences were non-productive. The study was designed to test whether signatures of past pathogen exposure could be identified by cataloging public T cell receptors. A later analysis re-analyzed previously published TCR beta repertoires from roughly 690 donors and added high-resolution HLA genotyping to study TCR occurrence patterns. Along with the 666-subject first cohort, a separate validation cohort of more than 90 different subjects was used. Because of strong linkage in the cohort, roughly five DR-DQ haplotypes were treated as single units for association and clustering. To predict cytomegalovirus infection status, the study combined high-throughput TCR immunosequencing, statistical association of individual TCRs with disease status, and machine learning. A later genetic analysis used genome-wide SNP genotypes for about 65% of the 666 donors, treating that subset as a discovery cohort. All discovery cohort repertoires had been generated on a single sequencing platform. Typing coverage varied by locus: roughly 620-640 donors for A, B, C, DRB1 and DQB1; more than 500 for DQA1; 600 to 610 for DPA1; roughly 450 for DPB1. Among the approximately 430 genotyped donors, around 81% belonged to the genetic ancestry cluster associated with self-reported Caucasian donors. Using immunosequencing, the study profiled T cell repertoires from fewer than 700 subjects and related those repertoires to cytomegalovirus serostatus. General study outcomes and caveats: When HLA alleles, especially DR and DQ, strongly co-occurred, TCR associations were difficult to assign to individual alleles. The only immune exposure information available for the cohort was CMV serostatus. A later analysis reported that several top co-occurrence clusters appeared linked to parvovirus B19, influenza, CMV and Epstein-Barr virus. A further reported finding was that TCR beta sequences accurately predicted the HLA-A and HLA-B alleles for most subjects in the first cohort. This cohort had only TCR beta chains sequenced, and the lack of alpha or paired-chain data limited which features could be detected. Correlated functional status among segregating V segments might be attributable to linkage disequilibrium, but an unknown experimental factor could not be ruled out. In vitro tests confirmed that a few of the cytomegalovirus-associated TCR beta chains recognize cytomegalovirus antigens. In a later analysis, TCR association rates were found to vary across HLA loci, with the most associated TCRs seen for DRB1 alleles and the fewest for HLA-C alleles. It was suggested by the authors that the approach could potentially be generalized to other disease states and immunological phenotypes. In both the original and validation cohorts, the classifier was reported to diagnose cytomegalovirus status with high specificity and sensitivity. A later genetic analysis reported fewer N-insertions in productive TCRs among donors in an Asian-associated ancestry cluster than the approximately 670-donor mean. While some public TCRs were present in many individuals, most TCR sequences turned up only very rarely across donors. In a later analysis, over 15,000 TCR beta sequences were associated with specific HLA alleles at a false discovery rate of 0.05. Because the 87-base-pair reads could not distinguish some IMGT-functional V segments, including TRBV6-2 and TRBV6-3, those segments were excluded. A later analysis found that HLA-associated TCR beta chains were more clonally expanded and had lower generation probabilities than equally common non-associated chains. A cluster of highly shared sequence variants was judged likely to be a technical artifact of the sequencing pipeline. Because HLA typing was missing for some donors at each locus, association tests included only the typed subset. The presence/absence analyses assumed that sequencing depth was roughly uniform across donors, and that assumption may not be true. In an earlier analysis of some 540 of the donors, most TCR beta V segments appeared in productive rearrangements about 90% or about 30% of the time, broadly matching IMGT annotations. In a later genetic analysis, a missense DCLRE1C variant was associated with V-gene and J-gene trimming of TCR beta chains, and the association was replicated in an independent cohort. The earlier analysis of around 600 of the donors excluded some 15 rarely observed V segments, including chromosome 9 orphons, because counts were too low. Most CMV-associated TCR beta chains appeared to be HLA-restricted in a later analysis, and the HLA associations seemed to be driven largely by CMV exposure. In the study, around 150 TCR beta chains were listed as associated with cytomegalovirus.

A word on this clone: Its binding antigen is unknown. No base qualities exist here, and no much larger clone lies one base off it.

V and J are truncated by 2 bases and 0 bases respectively, leaving an intervening sequence of 10 bases. From the germline V gene, CDR1 is KGHSH and CDR2 is LQKENI. The CDR3 covers 16 residues, taking in both the cysteine and the phenylalanine. Left in the record is the CDR3 DNA by itself, 48 bases read in frame from the first base. The library was made by the immunoSEQ multiplex PCR assay. The multiplex PCR relied on a mix of 60 forward primers for TCR Vbeta segments and 13 reverse primers for TCR Jbeta segments. The CDR3 region of rearranged TCR beta genes was amplified from genomic DNA with a multiplex PCR assay. The Illumina HiSeq System was used to sequence the amplified TCR beta libraries as 87-base-pair reads. As for the authors' bioinformatics: Across the 700 or so repertoires, a later analysis counted tens of millions of unique TCR beta chains, around 11 million of which were shared by at least two donors. A nearest-neighbor algorithm error-corrected the raw reads and collapsed the reads into unique sequences, merging closely related sequences to remove PCR and sequencing errors. V, D and J gene segments were assigned by aligning CDR3 sequences to IMGT reference sequences. For a sequence to be retained, a match of at least six nucleotides to both a V gene segment and a J gene segment was required. Rearrangements were classified as productive when the CDR3 lacked stop codons and remained in frame with V and J, and all other rearrangements were classified as non-productive. CDR3 was defined according to IMGT convention as the region running from the second conserved V-encoded cysteine to the conserved J-encoded phenylalanine. The earlier analysis of some 550 of the donors excluded any sequence lacking an unambiguous match to a single V gene segment. In an earlier analysis of 500 to 750 of the donors, V segments were called functional above 56.7% productive rearrangements and were called segregating when the between-donor standard deviation exceeded 5%. A statistical classification framework was developed to diagnose cytomegalovirus status using the catalog of TCR beta chain sequences. A later analysis assigned V and J genes by comparing TCR nucleotide sequences with IMGT/GENE-DB human TR gene sequences. A later analysis assigned CDR3 sequences and most-parsimonious VDJ recombination scenarios with the TCRdist pipeline. In a later analysis, every TCR beta chain was defined by the combination of its CDR3 amino acid sequence and its V-gene family, and reads without a unique V-gene family were dropped. As a way to deal with suspected cross-contamination and a sequencing artifact, a later analysis dropped hundreds of nucleotide sequences that were highly shared and had low generation probability. In a later analysis, a clonal expansion index was calculated for each public chain from normalized within-repertoire ranks of inferred template counts. A later analysis computed generation probabilities with a VDJ recombination model fitted to out-of-frame rearrangements, and checked the results against IGoR. Hypergeometric tests were used in a later analysis to score TCR-TCR, TCR-HLA and TCR-CMV co-occurrence, with a repertoire-size bias correction applied to the TCR pairs. In a later analysis, false discovery rates were estimated by permuting HLA or CMV assignments 20 times. In a later analysis, co-occurring TCRs were grouped using DBSCAN, with TCRdist sequence similarity added in when clustering inside HLA-allele-positive subsets. Co-occurrence clustering excluded repertoires with fewer than 30,000 or more than 120,000 public chains, plus five with anomalous nucleotide sharing. Here the immuneACCESS table is served through TCRdb, limited to in-frame sequences with V and J called. Missing clones are a known gap in these copies; in checked studies unresolved V genes cover under half, and the rest lacks a known reason. V, J and clone size are taken as reported in that table, and D and trimming were inferred from the DNA itself. The sample table contains 150,000 to 200,000 clones; only one count was recorded for roughly 80% of them. The top ten clonotypes cover more than 5.5% of the sample.

The cohort was made up of 650 to 700 healthy bone marrow donors. At the time of sampling, every cohort member was nominally healthy, though immune exposures that went unrecorded were likely present. The donor was CMV seropositive and was included in the group of 250 to 350 seropositive cohort members. Every donor gave a peripheral blood sample, and the peripheral blood mononuclear cells from that sample were used for TCR beta sequencing. Genomic DNA was extracted from the blood cell samples with the Qiagen DNeasy Blood Extraction Kit. Here the chain combines TRBV18 and TRBJ2-2, and the D gene may be TRBD1, 6 bases matching. Material: PBMCs. This TCR was recovered from a man between 25 and 39 years old in good health and CMV-seropositive. The CDR3 sequence is CASSPYPGANTGELFF. The DNA is TGTGCCAGCTCACCATATCCAGGGGCGAACACCGGGGAGCTGTTTTTT.